The next 23 T cell receptor beta chains were all read from a single sample in a study of T cells after yellow fever vaccination. TCRdb recomputed calls from the 5' RACE reads with MiXCR, one row per CDR3 protein. This sample has roughly 500,000 distinct CDR3 sequences; roughly a fifth occur once, and the top ten carry 13% to 15%. The starting material was PBMCs, obtained 15 days after the yellow fever booster vaccination. All receptors come from a man aged 25 to 40 who received the YFV17D yellow fever vaccine.

Many counts were recorded for this clonotype. The chain combines TRBV11-2 with TRBJ2-1; D is perhaps TRBD2 (5 bases). The ends were cut back, 2 bases at V and 1 base at J, with 12 bases in the middle. This CDR3 is 16 amino acids long. Germline V gene lookup returns CDR1 SGHAT and CDR2 FQNNGV. CDR3 bases: TGTGCCAGCAGCTTATTAGGGAGAGGGTCCTACAATGAGCAGTTCTTC. It codes for CASSLLGRGSYNEQFF.

Only a few counts were recorded for this clonotype. The chain joins TRBV7-2 to TRBJ2-7; 9 nucleotides agree with TRBD1. The CDR3 sequence is 15 residues long. Germline V gene lookup returns CDR1 SGHTA and CDR2 FQGNSA. J lost 5 bases, V lost 5 bases, and 10 bases had no gene match. The CDR3 DNA follows: TGTGCCAGCAGCCTCCAAGGGACAGGGTCCCACGAGCAGTACTTC. Translation: CASSLQGTGSHEQYF.

This clonotype was seen many times. This may stem from a read error, because a much larger clone lies one nucleotide away. The chain recombines TRBV7-2 with TRBJ2-1, with 7 positions matching TRBD2. The V gene's germline CDR1 is SGHTA and CDR2 FQGNSA. This CDR3 comprises 15 residues. V lost 1 base, J lost 3 bases, and 3 bases stayed unmatched. The CDR3 loop is CASSLGIAGYNEQFF. The CDR3 DNA sequence: TGTGCCAGCAGCTTAGGGATAGCGGGCTACAATGAGCAGTTCTTC.

The chain joins TRBV15 to TRBJ1-2; D gene ambiguous. The CDR3 length is 13 residues. V lost 1 base, J lost 6 bases, and 9 bases lay in between. The germline gives CDR1 LNHNV, CDR2 YYDKDF (reference sequence). Here the CDR3 reads CATSRVGLDGYTF. The CDR3 DNA follows: TGTGCCACCAGCAGAGTAGGGCTCGATGGCTACACCTTC. Using reference TRBV15 and TRBJ1-2 for the parts outside the CDR3, the full variable domain is DAMVIQNPRYQVTQFGKPVTLSCSQTLNHNVMYWYQQKSSQAPKLLFHYYDKDFNNEADTPDNFQSRRPNTSFCFLDIRSPGLGDTAMYLCATSRVGLDGYTFGSGTRLTVV.

There are many counts of this clonotype. This chain uses TRBV9 with TRBJ1-4; no definite D call. The CDR3 spans 15 residues. CDR1 and CDR2 (germline): SGDLS, YYNGEE. Trimming took 0 bases from V and 6 from J, leaving 12 bases between them. CDR3 DNA: TGTGCCAGCAGCGTAGAGGGCCGACCGGATGAAAAACTGTTTTTT. This codes for CASSVEGRPDEKLFF.

This clonotype has only a few counts. CDR3 sequence reads: CASSTPQRYEQYF. CDR3 bases: TGTGCCAGCAGTACCCCCCAACGGTACGAGCAGTACTTC. The rearrangement uses TRBV28 and TRBJ2-7; no clear D gene. The CDR3 runs to 13 residues. In germline, CDR1 is MDHEN, CDR2 SYDVKM. The ends were cut back, 5 bases at V and 4 bases at J, with 12 bases in the middle.

Details on this clonotype: At one end the junction does not follow the germline gene, possibly because of a read error. J is TRBJ1-3 and V is TRBV15; D is undetermined. CDR1 is LNHNV and CDR2 is YYDKDF in the germline V gene (reference sequence). This CDR3 region has 15 residues. The CDR3 DNA is TGTGCCACCAGCAGAGACAGGAAGGCGGGAACCACCATATATTTT. As protein: CATSRDRKAGTTIYF.

This clonotype was found many times. This chain links TRBV12-3 or TRBV12-4 with TRBJ2-6; D may be TRBD2 (5 bases). The CDR3 totals 16 residues. V was clipped by 3 bases and J by 0 bases, with 9 bases between them. DNA for the CDR3: TGTGCCAGCAGTTTCCTGGCGGGCTCTGGGGCCAACGTCCTGACTTTC. Translation gives CASSFLAGSGANVLTF.

The chain joins TRBV20-1 to TRBJ2-5; possible D gene TRBD1, 5 bases. This CDR3 has 15 amino acids. V gave up 1 base and J gave up 5 bases, with 17 bases separating them. Per the germline V gene, CDR1 is DFQATT and CDR2 is SNEGSKA (reference sequence). The CDR3 DNA follows: TGCAGTGCTAGAGGCACGGCTAGGGGTCCGGAGACCCAGTACTTC. Translated, it gives CSARGTARGPETQYF.

The chain employs TRBV30 and TRBJ2-7, with no clear D. The CDR3 has 12 amino acids. Germline V gene data show CDR1 as GTSNPN and CDR2 as SVGIG (reference sequence). V was clipped by 3 bases and J by 2 bases, with 8 bases between them. The CDR3 region has the DNA TGTGCCTGGAGCCTGTCTCCCTACGAGCAGTACTTC. Its protein product is CAWSLSPYEQYF.

The rearrangement links TRBV14 to TRBJ2-1, with 10 bases lining up with TRBD2. J gave up 6 bases and V 4 bases, and 6 bases lay outside the gene matches. The CDR3 runs 15 residues. CDR1 is SGHDN and CDR2 is FVKESK in the germline V gene. The DNA of the CDR3 is TGTGCCAGCAGCCTAGCGGGAGGACTATTCAATGAGCAGTTCTTC. Its protein is CASSLAGGLFNEQFF.

The chain uses TRBV7-9 and TRBJ1-4; possible D gene TRBD1, 5 bases. Germline assignment: CDR1 SEHNR and CDR2 FQNEAQ (reference sequence). This CDR3 is built from 15 residues. V was pared by 1 base and J by 7 bases, with 13 bases between. The CDR3 here is CASSLDGTPGEKLFF. The CDR3 DNA is TGTGCCAGCAGCTTAGACGGGACTCCCGGTGAAAAACTGTTTTTT.

This chain connects TRBV3-1 to TRBJ2-7, with no clear D. The germline CDR1 and CDR2 sequences are LGHDT and YNNKEL (reference sequence). V dropped 6 bases and J dropped 6 bases, with 15 bases sitting between them. The CDR3 is 13 residues long. DNA of the CDR3: TGTGCCAGCAGGAGAGCTACCTCTTCCGAGCAGTACTTC. Translated: CASRRATSSEQYF.

The chain carries TRBV29-1 and TRBJ2-1; D assignment may be TRBD1 or TRBD2 (5 bases each). This CDR3 contains 13 residues. Germline V lookup: CDR1 SQVTM, CDR2 ANQGSEA. Trimming took 8 bases from V and 2 from J, leaving 13 bases between them. CDR3 amino acids: CSFGAGAYNEQFF. The CDR3 nucleotides are TGCAGCTTCGGGGCGGGTGCCTACAATGAGCAGTTCTTC.

The rearrangement uses TRBV29-1 and TRBJ2-1; 7 bases are shared with TRBD1. Germline trimming cut 4 bases from V and 6 bases from J; bases unmatched to any gene: 3. The CDR3 spans 12 residues. Germline V gene data show CDR1 as SQVTM and CDR2 as ANQGSEA. CDR3 residues: CSVVDRVNEQFF. CDR3 nucleotide sequence: TGCAGCGTTGTTGACAGGGTCAATGAGCAGTTCTTC.

The CDR3 reads CASSLGQREKQETQYF. Written as DNA, the CDR3 is TGCGCCAGCAGCTTGGGTCAGCGGGAGAAACAAGAGACCCAGTACTTC. V gene TRBV5-1 combines with J gene TRBJ2-5; 8 bases line up with TRBD2. V lost 0 bases to trimming and J lost 2 bases; unmatched junction nucleotides: 6. This CDR3 contains 16 residues. Looked up from germline, CDR1 is SGHRS and CDR2 is YFSETQ. The whole variable domain, remainder taken from reference TRBV5-1 and TRBJ2-5, is KAGVTQTPRYLIKTRGQQVTLSCSPISGHRSVSWYQQTPGQGLQFLFEYFSETQRNKGNFPGRFSGRQFSNSRSEMNVSTLELGDSALYLCASSLGQREKQETQYFGPGTRLLVL.

DNA of the CDR3: TGTGCCAGCAGCTTAGGTGGGAGTTCTTTCGACGAGCAGTACTTC. Residues: CASSLGGSSFDEQYF. The chain joins TRBV7-2 to TRBJ2-7; D is possibly TRBD2 (5 bases). This CDR3 is built from 15 residues. Germline V gene data show CDR1 as SGHTA and CDR2 as FQGNSA. The V end lost 1 base, the J end lost 5 bases, and 15 bases lay between the germline ends.

This clonotype turned up a few times. The chain couples TRBV20-1 to TRBJ2-2; D is unresolved. Trimming took off 0 bases at V and 0 bases at J, with 2 bases between the two ends. Looked up from germline, CDR1 is DFQATT and CDR2 is SNEGSKA (reference sequence). This CDR3 contains 13 residues. CDR3 amino acids: CSARDPNTGELFF. The CDR3 DNA is TGCAGTGCTAGAGATCCGAACACCGGGGAGCTGTTTTTT.

The genes are TRBV20-1 and TRBJ2-3, with D unclear. This CDR3 region has 12 residues. Germline V gene lookup returns CDR1 DFQATT and CDR2 SNEGSKA (reference sequence). The V end was cut by 6 bases, the J end by 2 bases, with 9 bases between. The chain's CDR3 is CSAMEYTDTQYF. CDR3 nucleotide sequence: TGCAGTGCAATGGAATACACAGATACGCAGTATTTT.

This clonotype came up a few times. The chain carries TRBV3-1 and TRBJ1-1; no firm D call. V shed 0 bases and J shed 8 bases, with 13 bases lying between them. The CDR3 is 14 residues long. Per germline, CDR1 LGHDT and CDR2 YNNKEL (reference sequence). CDR3 bases: TGTGCCAGCAGCCAAGAGTTAAACGTGATAGAAGCTTTCTTT. The encoded protein is CASSQELNVIEAFF. The full variable domain, in which reference TRBV3-1 and TRBJ1-1 provide the parts outside the CDR3, is DTAVSQTPKYLVTQMGNDKSIKCEQNLGHDTMYWYKQDSKKFLKIMFSYNNKELIINETVPNRFSPKSPDKAHLNLHINSLELGDSAVYFCASSQELNVIEAFFGQGTRLTVV.

V and J are TRBV4-2 and TRBJ2-2; 13 nucleotides match TRBD2. Germline lookup yields CDR1 LGHNA and CDR2 YNFKEQ. CDR3 length: 14 residues. Germline trimming cut 4 bases from V and 10 bases from J; bases unmatched to any gene: 3. CDR3 loop: CASSPGTSGVELFF. CDR3 sequence (DNA): TGTGCCAGCAGCCCAGGGACTAGCGGGGTGGAGCTGTTTTTT.

This clonotype was recorded only once. The J gene is TRBJ2-7, the V gene TRBV5-4; possibly TRBD2 for D (6 bases). CDR1 is SGHNT and CDR2 is YYREEE in the germline V gene (reference sequence). V was trimmed by 4 bases and J by 2 bases, leaving 13 bases between them. CDR3 length: 14 amino acids. DNA for the CDR3: TGTGCCAGCAGCCCCGGTAGCGGAACCTACGAGCAGTACTTC. Protein sequence: CASSPGSGTYEQYF.

This clonotype was seen only once. The chain carries TRBV5-5 and TRBJ2-5; 7 bases fit TRBD1. The CDR3 spans 14 residues. V lost 5 bases, J lost 5 bases, and 9 bases stayed unmatched. Germline assignment: CDR1 SGHKS and CDR2 YYEKEE (reference sequence). The CDR3 bases are TGTGCCAGCAGTCAATTACAGGGGTTGGAGACCCAGTACTTC. It translates to CASSQLQGLETQYF.